Listed below are T cell receptor beta chains from one sample, sequenced in a study of blood T cell repertoires in COVID-19. Measured with immunoSEQ multiplex PCR; TCRdb has only the in-frame clones, and not every one. This table has about half a million clones, approximately 91% appearing once. The sequencing sample was made of PBMCs or T cells enriched from blood (not recorded which). These TCRs come from a woman in her sixties or seventies who had recovered from COVID-19. The CDR3 runs from the conserved cysteine through the conserved F or W. A D gene is named only where the DNA matches it firmly.

>13|TRBD1|TRBV2|TRBJ1-1
CASKTGENTEAFF
TGTGCCAGCAAAACAGGGGAGAACACTGAAGCTTTCTTT
>17|NA|TRBV21-1|TRBJ1-3
CASSKNQDRGQGNTIYF
TGTGCCAGCAGCAAAAATCAGGACAGGGGGCAGGGAAACACCATATATTTT
>15|NA|TRBV27|TRBJ1-2
CASSFNGPTNYGYTF
TGTGCCAGCAGTTTTAATGGGCCTACTAACTATGGCTACACCTTC
>17|TRBD1|TRBV4-1|TRBJ1-3
CASSQPTGPRSGNTIYF
TGCGCCAGCAGCCAACCGACAGGGCCCCGCTCTGGAAACACCATATATTTT
>14|NA|TRBV7-9|TRBJ1-2
CASSQTLRNYGYTF
TGTGCCAGCAGCCAAACCCTCCGGAACTATGGCTACACCTTC
>12|TRBD1|TRBV7-2|TRBJ1-2
CASSSRTGGYTF
TGTGCCAGCAGCTCCCGGACAGGTGGCTACACCTTC
>16|TRBD2|TRBV3-1/TRBV3-2|TRBJ2-1
CASSLRRIAGDNEQFF
TGTGCCAGCAGCCTAAGACGAATAGCGGGGGACAATGAGCAGTTCTTC
>17|TRBD1|TRBV10-3|TRBJ2-2
CAISERTGGAEAGELFF
TGTGCCATCAGTGAGAGGACAGGGGGCGCGGAGGCCGGGGAGCTGTTTTTT
>15|TRBD1|TRBV13|TRBJ2-7
CASSPRGQSSYEQYF
TGTGCCAGCAGCCCGAGGGGACAGAGTTCCTACGAGCAGTACTTC
>17|TRBD2|TRBV3-1/TRBV3-2|TRBJ2-3
CASSQDRRGVGTDTQYF
TGTGCCAGCAGCCAAGATCGCCGGGGGGTGGGTACAGATACGCAGTATTTT
>14|TRBD1|TRBV10-3|TRBJ2-7
CAIRGQGARYEQYF
TGTGCCATCAGGGGACAGGGGGCGCGATATGAGCAGTACTTC
>13|TRBD1|TRBV10-3|TRBJ1-4
CAIRTGLNEKLFF
TGTGCCATTCGGACAGGATTGAATGAAAAACTGTTTTTT
>14|NA|TRBV3-1/TRBV3-2|TRBJ2-3
CASSQRGATDTQYF
TGTGCCAGCAGCCAACGGGGGGCAACAGATACGCAGTATTTT
>16|NA|TRBV19|TRBJ2-2
CASRFSLNLNTGELFF
TGTGCCAGTCGTTTCTCCCTGAACTTGAACACCGGGGAGCTGTTTTTT
>13|NA|TRBV27|TRBJ2-5
CASSWGLGETQYF
TGTGCCAGCAGTTGGGGCCTCGGGGAGACCCAGTACTTC
>14|TRBD2|TRBV2|TRBJ2-7
CASRRTSGSYEQYF
TGTGCCAGCAGGAGGACTAGCGGTTCCTACGAGCAGTACTTC
>15|NA|TRBV7-8|TRBJ1-2
CASSLARSPNYGYTF
TGTGCCAGCAGCTTAGCGCGGTCTCCAAACTATGGCTACACCTTC
>15|TRBD1|TRBV19|TRBJ1-4
CASTPRTGKNEKLFF
TGTGCCAGCACCCCTCGGACAGGGAAAAATGAAAAACTGTTTTTT
>13|NA|TRBV5-1|TRBJ1-2
CASSLASRGGYTF
TGCGCCAGCAGCTTGGCCAGCCGGGGAGGCTACACCTTC
>10|NA|TRBV2|TRBJ2-3
CASSVRAQYF
TGTGCCAGCAGCGTGCGGGCGCAGTATTTT
>12|NA|TRBV2|TRBJ2-2
CATGGGTGELFF
TGTGCCACAGGAGGTGGGACCGGGGAGCTGTTTTTT
>14|NA|TRBV5-1|TRBJ2-3
CASSLGQVSDTQYF
TGCGCCAGCAGCTTGGGACAGGTTTCCGATACGCAGTATTTT